This T cell receptor (beta chain) was profiled in a study of T cells in Graves' hyperthyroidism and ophthalmopathy. The study's findings and limits: Within blood appeared most thyroid clonotypes that had expanded above 0.001.

Amplification of TCR beta CDR3 regions used RNA as the template. HTBI primers were used for first-round RT-PCR of the TCR CDR3. TCRdb ran MiXCR on the multiplex PCR reads and lists one entry per CDR3 protein. The sample includes hundreds of thousands of distinct CDR3 sequences, 20% to 25% seen only once; the top ten take around 50%. With respect to this clonotype: Its antigen remains unidentified.

Germline CDR1 reads DFQATT; CDR2 reads SNEGSKA (reference sequence). The CDR3 consists of 16 residues. The receptor comes from a woman in her 70s with Graves' ophthalmopathy. The chain couples TRBV20-1 to TRBJ2-1; 14 bases are a match to TRBD2. TRBJ2-7 explains the end of the DNA better; the J call may be wrong. Sequencing was carried out using blood. Here the CDR3 DNA reads TGCAGTGCTCCCAGGACTAGCGGGAGGTCCTACAATGAGCAGTACTTC. Translating it yields CSAPRTSGRSYNEQYF.